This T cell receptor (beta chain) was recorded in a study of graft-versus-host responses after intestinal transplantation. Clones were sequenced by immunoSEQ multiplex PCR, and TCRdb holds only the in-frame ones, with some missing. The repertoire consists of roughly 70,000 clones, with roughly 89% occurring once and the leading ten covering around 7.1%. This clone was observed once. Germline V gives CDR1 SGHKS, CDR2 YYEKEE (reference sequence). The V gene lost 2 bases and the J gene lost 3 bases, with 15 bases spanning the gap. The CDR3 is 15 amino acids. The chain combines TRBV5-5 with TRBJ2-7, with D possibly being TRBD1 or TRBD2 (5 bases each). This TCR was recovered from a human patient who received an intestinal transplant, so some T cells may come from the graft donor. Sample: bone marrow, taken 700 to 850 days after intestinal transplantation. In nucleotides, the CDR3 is TGTGCCAGCAGCTTCACTCCAGGGACGAACTACGAGCAGTACTTC. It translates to CASSFTPGTNYEQYF.